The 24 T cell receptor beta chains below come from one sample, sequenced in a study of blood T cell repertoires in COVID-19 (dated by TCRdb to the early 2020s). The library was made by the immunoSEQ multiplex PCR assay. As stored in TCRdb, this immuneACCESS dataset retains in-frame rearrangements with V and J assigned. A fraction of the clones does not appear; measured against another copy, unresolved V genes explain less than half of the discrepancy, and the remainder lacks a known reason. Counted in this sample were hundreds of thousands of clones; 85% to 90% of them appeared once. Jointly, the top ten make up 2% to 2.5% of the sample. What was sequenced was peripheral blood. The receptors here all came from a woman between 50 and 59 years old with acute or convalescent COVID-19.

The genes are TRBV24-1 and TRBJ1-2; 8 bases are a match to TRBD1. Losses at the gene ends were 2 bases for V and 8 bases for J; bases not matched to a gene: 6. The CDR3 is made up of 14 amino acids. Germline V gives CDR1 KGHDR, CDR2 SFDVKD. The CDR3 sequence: CATSDSTGDRGYTF. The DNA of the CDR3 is TGTGCCACCAGTGATTCGACAGGGGATCGGGGCTACACCTTC.

This CDR3 is CASSLGRTNGYTF. CDR3 bases: TGCGCCAGCAGCTTGGGGAGAACAAACGGCTACACCTTC. V gene TRBV5-1 combines with J gene TRBJ1-2; no clear D. Germline loops: CDR1 SGHRS, CDR2 YFSETQ. This CDR3 has 13 amino acids. V was cut by 0 bases and J by 8 bases, with 11 bases left in between.

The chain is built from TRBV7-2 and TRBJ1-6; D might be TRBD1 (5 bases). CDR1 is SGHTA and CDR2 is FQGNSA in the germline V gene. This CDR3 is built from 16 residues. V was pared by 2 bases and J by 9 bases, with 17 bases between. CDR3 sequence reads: CASSLISGQGGSPLHF. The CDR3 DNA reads TGTGCCAGCAGCTTAATCTCTGGGCAGGGTGGTTCACCCCTCCACTTT. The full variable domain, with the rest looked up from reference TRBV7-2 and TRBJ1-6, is GAGVSQSPSNKVTEKGKDVELRCDPISGHTALYWYRQSLGQGLEFLIYFQGNSAPDKSGLPSDRFSAERTGGSVSTLTIQRTQQEDSAVYLCASSLISGQGGSPLHFGNGTRLTVT.

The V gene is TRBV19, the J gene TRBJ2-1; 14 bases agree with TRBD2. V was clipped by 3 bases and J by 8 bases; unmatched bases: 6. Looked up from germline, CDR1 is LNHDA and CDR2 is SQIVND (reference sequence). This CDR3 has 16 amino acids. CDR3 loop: CASSIRLAGGRDEQFF. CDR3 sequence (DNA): TGTGCCAGTAGTATCAGACTAGCGGGAGGGAGGGATGAGCAGTTCTTC.

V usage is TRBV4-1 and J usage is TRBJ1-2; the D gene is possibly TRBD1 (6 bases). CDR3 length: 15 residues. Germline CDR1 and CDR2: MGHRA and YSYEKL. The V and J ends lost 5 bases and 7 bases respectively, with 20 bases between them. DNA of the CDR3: TGCGCCAGCAGCTCGCACACAGGGAAGTCGGCTGGCTACACCTTC. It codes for CASSSHTGKSAGYTF.

The CDR3 is CSALGAGGTEAFF. In DNA form, the CDR3 reads TGCAGCGCCCTGGGGGCAGGTGGGACTGAAGCTTTCTTT. This rearrangement joins TRBV29-1 to TRBJ1-1; D possibly corresponds to TRBD1 (6 bases). Germline CDR1 SQVTM, CDR2 ANQGSEA. The CDR3 runs to 13 residues. Trimming took 7 bases from V and 5 from J, leaving 17 bases between them.

CDR3 in DNA: TGTGCCAGTAGCCCATGGGGGGACAGGTACAATGAGCAGTTCTTC. Residues: CASSPWGDRYNEQFF. The chain uses TRBV19 and TRBJ2-1; TRBD1 matches at 8 bases. This CDR3 is 15 amino acids long. V lost 6 bases to trimming and J lost 4 bases; unmatched junction nucleotides: 8. Germline values: CDR1 LNHDA, CDR2 SQIVND (reference sequence).

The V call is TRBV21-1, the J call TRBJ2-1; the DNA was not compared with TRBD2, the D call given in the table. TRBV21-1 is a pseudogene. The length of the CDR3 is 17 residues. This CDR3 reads CASSKAPISGKYNEQFF. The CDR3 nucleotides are TGTGCCAGCAGCAAAGCGCCTATTAGCGGGAAGTACAATGAGCAGTTCTTC.

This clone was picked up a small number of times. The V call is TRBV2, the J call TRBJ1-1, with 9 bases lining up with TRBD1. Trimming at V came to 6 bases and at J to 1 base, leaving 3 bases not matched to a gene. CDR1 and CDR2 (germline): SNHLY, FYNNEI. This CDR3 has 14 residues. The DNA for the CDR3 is TGTGCCAGCAGATGGACAGGGGAGAACACTGAAGCTTTCTTT. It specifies CASRWTGENTEAFF.

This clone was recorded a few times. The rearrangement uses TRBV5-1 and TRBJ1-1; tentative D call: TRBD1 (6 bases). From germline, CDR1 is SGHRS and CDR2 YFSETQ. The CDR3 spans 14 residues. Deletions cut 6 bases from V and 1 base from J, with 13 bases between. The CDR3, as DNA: TGCGCCAGCACCGATTTACAGGGGAACACTGAAGCTTTCTTT. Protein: CASTDLQGNTEAFF. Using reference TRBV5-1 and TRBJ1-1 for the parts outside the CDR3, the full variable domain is KAGVTQTPRYLIKTRGQQVTLSCSPISGHRSVSWYQQTPGQGLQFLFEYFSETQRNKGNFPGRFSGRQFSNSRSEMNVSTLELGDSALYLCASTDLQGNTEAFFGQGTRLTVV.

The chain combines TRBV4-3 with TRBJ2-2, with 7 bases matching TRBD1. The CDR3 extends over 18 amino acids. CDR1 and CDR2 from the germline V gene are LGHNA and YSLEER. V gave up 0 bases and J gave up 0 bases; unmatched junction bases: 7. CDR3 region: CASSQEGPGTANTGELFF. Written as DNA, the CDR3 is TGCGCCAGCAGCCAAGAAGGCCCAGGGACAGCGAACACCGGGGAGCTGTTTTTT.

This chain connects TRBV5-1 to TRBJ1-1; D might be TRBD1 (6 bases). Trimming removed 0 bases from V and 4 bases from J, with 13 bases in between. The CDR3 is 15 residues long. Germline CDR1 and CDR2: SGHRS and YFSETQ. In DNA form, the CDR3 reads TGCGCCAGCAGCTTGGGGTATAACAGGGCCACTGAAGCTTTCTTT. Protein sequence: CASSLGYNRATEAFF. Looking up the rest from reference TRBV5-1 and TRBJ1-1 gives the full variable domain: KAGVTQTPRYLIKTRGQQVTLSCSPISGHRSVSWYQQTPGQGLQFLFEYFSETQRNKGNFPGRFSGRQFSNSRSEMNVSTLELGDSALYLCASSLGYNRATEAFFGQGTRLTVV.

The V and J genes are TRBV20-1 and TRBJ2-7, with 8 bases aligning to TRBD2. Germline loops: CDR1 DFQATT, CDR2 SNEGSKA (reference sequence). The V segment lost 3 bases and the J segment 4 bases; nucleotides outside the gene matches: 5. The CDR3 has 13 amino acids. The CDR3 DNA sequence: TGCAGTGCTAGTAGCGGGACCGTTTACGAGCAGTACTTC. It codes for CSASSGTVYEQYF.

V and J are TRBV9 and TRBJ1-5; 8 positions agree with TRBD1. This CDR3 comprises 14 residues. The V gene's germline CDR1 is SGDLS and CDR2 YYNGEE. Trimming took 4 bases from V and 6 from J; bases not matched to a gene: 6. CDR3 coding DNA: TGTGCCAGCAGCCTCACAGGGGGACGTCAGCCCCAGCATTTT. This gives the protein CASSLTGGRQPQHF.

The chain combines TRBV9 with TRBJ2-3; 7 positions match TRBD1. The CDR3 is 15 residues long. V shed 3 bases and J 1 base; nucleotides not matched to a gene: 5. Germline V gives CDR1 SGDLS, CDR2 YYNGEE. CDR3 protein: CASSATGWGTDTQYF. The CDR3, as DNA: TGTGCCAGCAGCGCGACAGGGTGGGGCACAGATACGCAGTATTTT.

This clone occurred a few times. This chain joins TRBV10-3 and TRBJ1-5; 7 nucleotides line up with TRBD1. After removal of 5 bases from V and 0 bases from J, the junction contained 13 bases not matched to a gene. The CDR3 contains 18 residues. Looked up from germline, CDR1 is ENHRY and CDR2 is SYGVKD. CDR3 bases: TGTGCCATCAGTACATCGACAGGGCAGGGGGATAGCAATCAGCCCCAGCATTTT. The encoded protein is CAISTSTGQGDSNQPQHF.

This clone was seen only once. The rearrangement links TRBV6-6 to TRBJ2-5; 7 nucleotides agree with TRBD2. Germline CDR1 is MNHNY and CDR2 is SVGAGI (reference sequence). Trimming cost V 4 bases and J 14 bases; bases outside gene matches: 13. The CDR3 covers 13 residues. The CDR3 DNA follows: TGTGCCAGCAGTTTGACCGGGGGAGGGAGCCCTTACTTC. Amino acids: CASSLTGGGSPYF.

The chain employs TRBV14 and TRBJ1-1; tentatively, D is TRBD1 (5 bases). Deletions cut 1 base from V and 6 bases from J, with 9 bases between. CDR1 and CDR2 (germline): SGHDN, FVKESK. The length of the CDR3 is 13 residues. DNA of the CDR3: TGTGCCAGCAGCCAAGGGTGGGGGGCTGAAGCTTTCTTT. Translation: CASSQGWGAEAFF.

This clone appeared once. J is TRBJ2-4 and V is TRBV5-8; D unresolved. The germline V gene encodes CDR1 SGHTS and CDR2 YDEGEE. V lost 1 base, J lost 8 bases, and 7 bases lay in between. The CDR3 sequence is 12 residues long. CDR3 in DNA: TGTGCCAGCAGCTTGACCCTAGACATTCAGTACTTC. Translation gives CASSLTLDIQYF.

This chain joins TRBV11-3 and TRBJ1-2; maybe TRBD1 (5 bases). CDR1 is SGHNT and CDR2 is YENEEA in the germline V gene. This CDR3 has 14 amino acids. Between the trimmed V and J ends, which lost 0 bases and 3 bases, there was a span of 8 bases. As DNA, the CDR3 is TGTGCCAGCAGCTTAGATTCACAGGACTATGGCTACACCTTC. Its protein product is CASSLDSQDYGYTF.

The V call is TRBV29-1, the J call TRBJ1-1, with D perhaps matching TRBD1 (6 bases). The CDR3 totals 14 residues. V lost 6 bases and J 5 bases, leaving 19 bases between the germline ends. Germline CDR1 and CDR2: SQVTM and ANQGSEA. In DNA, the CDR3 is TGCAGCGTCCGATCAGGGGCGATAAAAACTGAAGCTTTCTTT. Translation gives CSVRSGAIKTEAFF.

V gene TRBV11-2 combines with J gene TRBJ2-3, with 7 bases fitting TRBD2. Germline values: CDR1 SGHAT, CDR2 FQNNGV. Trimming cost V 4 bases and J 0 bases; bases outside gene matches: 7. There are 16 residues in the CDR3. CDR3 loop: CASSSSGGGSTDTQYF. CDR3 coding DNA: TGTGCCAGCAGCTCTAGCGGCGGGGGTAGCACAGATACGCAGTATTTT.

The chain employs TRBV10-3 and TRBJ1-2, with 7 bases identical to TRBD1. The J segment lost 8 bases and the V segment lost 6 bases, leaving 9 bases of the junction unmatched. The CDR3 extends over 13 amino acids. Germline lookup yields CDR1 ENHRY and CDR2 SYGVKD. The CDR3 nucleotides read TGTGCCATCAGAGCCAACACAGGGGTGGGCTACACCTTC. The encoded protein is CAIRANTGVGYTF.

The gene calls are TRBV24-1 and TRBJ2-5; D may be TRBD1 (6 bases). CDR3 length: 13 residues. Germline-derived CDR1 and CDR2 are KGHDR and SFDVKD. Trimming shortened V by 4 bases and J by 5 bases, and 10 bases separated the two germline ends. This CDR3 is CATSEGASETQYF. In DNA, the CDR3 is TGTGCCACCAGTGAGGGGGCGAGTGAGACCCAGTACTTC.